A single sample gave rise to the 20 T cell receptor beta chains below, sequenced in a study of PD-1 blockade in classical Hodgkin lymphoma. Produced via immunoSEQ multiplex PCR; TCRdb's table is partial and in-frame only. The top ten clones hold 20% to 25% of a sample with about 13,000 clones, about 93% of them seen once. Each patient relapsed following autologous stem cell transplantation, and prior brentuximab vedotin exposure differed. This specimen consisted of peripheral blood mononuclear cells (PBMCs), obtained at baseline. These receptors came from a human donor with classical Hodgkin lymphoma.

The CDR3 region is CASTGYGLGKETQYF. CDR3 bases: TGTGCCAGTACCGGGTACGGACTGGGGAAAGAGACCCAGTACTTC. The chain is built from TRBV19 and TRBJ2-5, with D maybe TRBD2 (5 bases). Trimming cost V 7 bases and J 3 bases, with 18 bases left between them. The germline V gene encodes CDR1 LNHDA and CDR2 SQIVND (reference sequence). CDR3 size: 15 residues.

V and J are TRBV11-3 and TRBJ2-5, with D possibly TRBD1 on 6 matching bases. The CDR3 spans 13 residues. Looked up from germline, CDR1 is SGHNT and CDR2 is YENEEA. V shed 5 bases and J shed 5 bases, with 12 bases lying between them. Here the CDR3 reads CASSPGGSETQYF. CDR3 bases: TGTGCCAGCAGCCCTGGGGGCTCGGAGACCCAGTACTTC.

Within the sample, this clone is medium-sized (0.01 to 0.1%). V is TRBV11-2 and J is TRBJ1-4; TRBD1 matches at 7 bases. Trimming took 5 bases from V and 5 from J; bases not matched to a gene: 11. This CDR3 has 16 residues. Germline V gene sequence: CDR1 SGHAT, CDR2 FQNNGV. The CDR3 DNA sequence: TGTGCCAGCAGCCCCTCCCCGGACAGGTTGAATGAAAAACTGTTTTTT. It encodes CASSPSPDRLNEKLFF.

The CDR3, as DNA: TGTGCCAGCTCACAGTCAGGGGGCGCGGAACAGCCCCAGCATTTT. Amino acid sequence: CASSQSGGAEQPQHF. This chain uses TRBV18 with TRBJ1-5, with 8 bases lining up with TRBD1. J was trimmed by 7 bases and V by 4 bases; bases with no gene match: 9. The CDR3 consists of 15 residues. Germline-derived CDR1 and CDR2 are KGHSH and LQKENI.

In DNA, the CDR3 is TGTGCCAGCAGTTTCGGGCAATCCTACGAGCAGTACTTC. Translation gives CASSFGQSYEQYF. V usage is TRBV27 and J usage is TRBJ2-7; no definite D call. Deletions cut 3 bases from V and 1 base from J, with 7 bases between. CDR1 and CDR2 (germline): MNHEY, SMNVEV (reference sequence). This CDR3 is built from 13 residues.

The gene calls are TRBV7-9 and TRBJ2-4; no clear D. CDR1 and CDR2 (germline): SEHNR, FQNEAQ (reference sequence). V was clipped by 5 bases and J by 7 bases, with 21 bases between them. This CDR3 has 16 residues. CDR3 DNA sequence: TGTGCCAGCAGCCCAACCATATGGCAGACCGCGAACATTCAGTACTTC. Its translation is CASSPTIWQTANIQYF.

This chain joins TRBV6-1 and TRBJ1-1; no firm D call. This CDR3 is 13 amino acids long. Germline V gene sequence: CDR1 MNHNS, CDR2 SASEGT. Between the trimmed V and J ends, which lost 2 bases and 3 bases, there was a span of 7 bases. The CDR3 sequence: CASSESPHTEAFF. CDR3 in DNA: TGTGCCAGCAGTGAAAGCCCGCACACTGAAGCTTTCTTT.

This chain links TRBV7-9 with TRBJ2-3; TRBD2 is a possible D gene (5 bases). The V gene lost 1 base and the J gene lost 1 base, with 9 bases spanning the gap. The CDR3 consists of 15 residues. CDR1 SEHNR and CDR2 FQNEAQ come from the germline V gene (reference sequence). The CDR3 loop is CASSLDGVGTDTQYF. The CDR3 DNA is TGTGCCAGCAGCTTAGACGGGGTTGGCACAGATACGCAGTATTTT.

The rearrangement joins TRBV25-1 to TRBJ1-1; tentatively, D is TRBD1 (6 bases). V was shortened by 1 base and J by 1 base, with 7 bases between the two germline ends. Germline-derived CDR1 and CDR2 are MGHDK and SYGVNS. This CDR3 comprises 14 residues. The CDR3 loop is CASSESGENTEAFF. In nucleotides, the CDR3 is TGTGCCAGCAGTGAATCAGGGGAGAACACTGAAGCTTTCTTT.

J is TRBJ2-1 and V is TRBV11-2, with 12 bases aligning to TRBD2. Germline-derived CDR1 and CDR2 are SGHAT and FQNNGV. The CDR3 spans 16 residues. V was pared by 4 bases and J by 7 bases, with 8 bases of the junction left unmatched. CDR3 in amino acids: CASSSRLAGGHNEQFF. CDR3 nucleotide sequence: TGTGCCAGCAGCTCTCGCCTAGCGGGAGGGCATAATGAGCAGTTCTTC. Using reference TRBV11-2 and TRBJ2-1 for the parts outside the CDR3, the full variable domain is EAGVAQSPRYKIIEKRQSVAFWCNPISGHATLYWYQQILGQGPKLLIQFQNNGVVDDSQLPKDRFSAERLKGVDSTLKIQPAKLEDSAVYLCASSSRLAGGHNEQFFGPGTRLTVL.

The chain employs TRBV5-1 and TRBJ2-3; TRBD2 might be the D (6 bases). The CDR3 is made up of 14 amino acids. Germline CDR1 is SGHRS and CDR2 is YFSETQ. V was trimmed by 4 bases and J by 0 bases, leaving 9 bases between them. CDR3: CASSVGGSTDTQYF. CDR3 nucleotides: TGCGCCAGCAGCGTCGGGGGAAGCACAGATACGCAGTATTTT. Complete variable domain (other parts from reference TRBV5-1 and TRBJ2-3): KAGVTQTPRYLIKTRGQQVTLSCSPISGHRSVSWYQQTPGQGLQFLFEYFSETQRNKGNFPGRFSGRQFSNSRSEMNVSTLELGDSALYLCASSVGGSTDTQYFGPGTRLTVL.

The gene calls are TRBV5-1 and TRBJ2-3; 10 nucleotides line up with TRBD2. V lost 4 bases and J lost 1; bases outside the gene matches: 6. Germline CDR1 is SGHRS and CDR2 is YFSETQ. The CDR3 runs 16 residues. DNA for the CDR3: TGCGCCAGCAGCCTTGAGCGGGGGGGCGGCACAGATACGCAGTATTTT. Translation: CASSLERGGGTDTQYF.

The V gene is TRBV1, the J gene TRBJ2-2; the table calls TRBD2, which could not be checked here. TRBV1 is a known pseudogene. The length of the CDR3 is 17 residues. DNA for the CDR3: TGCACCAGCAGCCAAGAGTCCACTCGTCGGAACACCGGGGAGCTGTTTTTT. Translated: CTSSQESTRRNTGELFF.

The J gene is TRBJ2-1, the V gene TRBV5-1; D unclear. Germline lookup yields CDR1 SGHRS and CDR2 YFSETQ. CDR3 length equals 16 residues. Trimming took off 0 bases at V and 0 bases at J, with 10 bases between the two ends. The CDR3 here is CASSLAAVSSYNEQFF. Written as DNA, the CDR3 is TGCGCCAGCAGCTTGGCTGCGGTAAGCTCCTACAATGAGCAGTTCTTC.

The V gene is TRBV7-3, the J gene TRBJ1-6; the D is unclear. Trimming pared 5 bases from V and 10 bases from J, leaving 12 bases between. The V gene's germline CDR1 is SGHTA and CDR2 FQGTGA. This CDR3 region has 13 residues. The CDR3 reads CASSTTAESPLHF. The CDR3 DNA reads as TGTGCCAGCAGCACTACAGCGGAGTCACCCCTCCACTTT.

The chain is built from TRBV29-1 and TRBJ2-7; either TRBD1 or TRBD2 may fit D (5 bases each). The CDR3 runs to 12 residues. Germline assignment: CDR1 SQVTM and CDR2 ANQGSEA. V was cut by 4 bases and J by 6 bases, with 13 bases left in between. CDR3 protein: CSVAPRETEQYF. CDR3 nucleotides: TGCAGCGTTGCCCCCAGGGAGACCGAGCAGTACTTC.

The rearrangement uses TRBV25-1 and TRBJ2-7; no definite D call. Germline V CDR1 and CDR2: MGHDK, SYGVNS. The CDR3 has 16 residues. The V gene lost 5 bases and the J gene lost 3 bases, with 20 bases spanning the gap. In DNA form, the CDR3 reads TGTGCCAGCAGTCCCCGCACGGGTTCCACCCACTACGAGCAGTACTTC. Translating it yields CASSPRTGSTHYEQYF.

V gene TRBV27 combines with J gene TRBJ1-2, with D maybe TRBD1 (6 bases). The germline CDR1 and CDR2 sequences are MNHEY and SMNVEV (reference sequence). The V end lost 6 bases, the J end lost 1 base, and 15 bases lay between the germline ends. The length of the CDR3 is 15 residues. This CDR3 is CASRPPGHNNYGYTF. The CDR3 coding sequence is TGTGCCAGCAGGCCACCGGGACATAATAACTATGGCTACACCTTC.

The J gene is TRBJ2-7, the V gene TRBV7-8; 8 bases are a match to TRBD1. CDR1 is SGHVS and CDR2 is FQNEAQ in the germline V gene. This CDR3 has 18 amino acids. Trimming removed 1 base from V and 3 bases from J; junction bases left unmatched: 14. CDR3 region: CASSLGQGAVKDRYEQYF. Here the CDR3 DNA reads TGTGCCAGCAGCTTAGGTCAGGGGGCCGTGAAGGACCGCTACGAGCAGTACTTC.

The chain carries TRBV7-9 and TRBJ2-4; 9 bases align to TRBD1. V was pared by 1 base and J by 4 bases, with 5 bases of the junction left unmatched. This CDR3 spans 16 amino acids. Germline assignment: CDR1 SEHNR and CDR2 FQNEAQ (reference sequence). Written as DNA, the CDR3 is TGTGCCAGCAGCTTAGGGACAGGGGAGAATAAAAACATTCAGTACTTC. Its translation: CASSLGTGENKNIQYF.